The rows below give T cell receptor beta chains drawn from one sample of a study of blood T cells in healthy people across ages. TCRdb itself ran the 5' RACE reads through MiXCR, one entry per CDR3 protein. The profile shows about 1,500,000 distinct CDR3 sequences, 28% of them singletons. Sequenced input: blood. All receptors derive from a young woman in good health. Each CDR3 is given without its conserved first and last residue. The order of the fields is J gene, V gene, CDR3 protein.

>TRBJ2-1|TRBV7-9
ASSLWPGYGEQF
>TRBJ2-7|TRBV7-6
ASSDRTPPYEQY
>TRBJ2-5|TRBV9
ASSALNGRALGNEQY
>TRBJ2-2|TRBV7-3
ASSLTSGGFTGELF
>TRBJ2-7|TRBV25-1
ASSESGTGRYEQY
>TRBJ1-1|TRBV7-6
ASSQPKIQGMNTEAF
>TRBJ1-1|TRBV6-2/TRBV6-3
AGTVSSVNTEAF
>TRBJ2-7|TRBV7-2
ASSPDVVSLREQY
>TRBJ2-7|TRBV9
ARESRDAGGHEQY
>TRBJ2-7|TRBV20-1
SARGEHSYEQY
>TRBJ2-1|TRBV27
ASSLKVASYNEQF
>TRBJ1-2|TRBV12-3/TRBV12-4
ASSLADRGFYGYT
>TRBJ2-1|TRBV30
AWRIYNEQF
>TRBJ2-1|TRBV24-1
ATSDSWGSGTSYEQF
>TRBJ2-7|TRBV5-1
ASSPTQGASSYEQY
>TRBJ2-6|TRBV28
ASRDRTSGANVLT
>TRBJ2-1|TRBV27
ASMMAPSYNEQF
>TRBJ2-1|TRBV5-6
ASSPPEREFEQF
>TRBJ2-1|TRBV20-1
SAPGTSGSRVYNEQF
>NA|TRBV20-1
SARVELGSHEQY
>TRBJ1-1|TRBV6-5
ASRLQGENTEAF
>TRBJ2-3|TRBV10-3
AIRGTGYYTDTQD